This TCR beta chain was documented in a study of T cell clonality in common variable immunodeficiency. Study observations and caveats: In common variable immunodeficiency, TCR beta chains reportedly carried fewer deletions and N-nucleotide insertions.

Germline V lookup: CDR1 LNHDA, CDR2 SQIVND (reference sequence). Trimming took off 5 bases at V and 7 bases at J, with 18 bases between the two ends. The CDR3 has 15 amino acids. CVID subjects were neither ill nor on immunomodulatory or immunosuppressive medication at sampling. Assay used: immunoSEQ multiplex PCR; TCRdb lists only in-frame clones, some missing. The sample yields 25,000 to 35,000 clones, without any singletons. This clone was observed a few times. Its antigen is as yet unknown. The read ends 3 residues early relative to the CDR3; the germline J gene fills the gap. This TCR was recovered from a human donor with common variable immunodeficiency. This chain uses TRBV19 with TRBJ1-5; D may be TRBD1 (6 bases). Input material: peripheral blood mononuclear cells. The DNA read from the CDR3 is TGTGCCAGTAGTTCCTTAAACAGGGCTCAACAGCCC. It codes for CASSSLNRAQQP. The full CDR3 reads CASSSLNRAQQPQHF.